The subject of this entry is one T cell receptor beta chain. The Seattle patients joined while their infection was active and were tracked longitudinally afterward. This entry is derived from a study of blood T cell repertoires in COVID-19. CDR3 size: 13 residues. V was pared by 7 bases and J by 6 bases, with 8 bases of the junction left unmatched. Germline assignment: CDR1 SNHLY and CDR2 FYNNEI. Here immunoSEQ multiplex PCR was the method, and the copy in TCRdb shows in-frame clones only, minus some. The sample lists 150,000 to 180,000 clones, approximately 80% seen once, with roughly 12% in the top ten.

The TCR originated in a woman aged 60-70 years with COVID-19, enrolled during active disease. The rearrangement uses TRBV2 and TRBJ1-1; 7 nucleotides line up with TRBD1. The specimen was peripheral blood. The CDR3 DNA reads TGTGCCAGCATTCCTGACAGGGAACCTGAAGCTTTCTTT. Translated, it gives CASIPDREPEAFF.